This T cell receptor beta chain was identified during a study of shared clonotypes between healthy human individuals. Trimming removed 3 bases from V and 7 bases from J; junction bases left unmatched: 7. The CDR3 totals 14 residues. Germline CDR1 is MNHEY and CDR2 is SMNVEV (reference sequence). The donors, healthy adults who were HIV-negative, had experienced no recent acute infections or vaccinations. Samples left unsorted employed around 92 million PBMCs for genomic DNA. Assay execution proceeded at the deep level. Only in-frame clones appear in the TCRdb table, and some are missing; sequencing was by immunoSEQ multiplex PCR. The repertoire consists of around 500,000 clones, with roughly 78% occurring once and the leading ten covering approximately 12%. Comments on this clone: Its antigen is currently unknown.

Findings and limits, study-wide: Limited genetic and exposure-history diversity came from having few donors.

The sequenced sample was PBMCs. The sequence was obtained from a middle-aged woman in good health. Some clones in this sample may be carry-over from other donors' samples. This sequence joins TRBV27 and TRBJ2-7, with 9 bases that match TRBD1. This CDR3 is CASSFLQGAGEQYF. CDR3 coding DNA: TGTGCCAGCAGTTTTTTACAGGGGGCAGGGGAGCAGTACTTC.